The 18 T cell receptor beta chains presented below share a single source sample, sequenced in a study of T-cell reconstitution after alpha-beta-depleted transplantation in children. Unique molecular identifiers were used to barcode this TCRbeta library. TCRdb reprocessed the PCR reads via MiXCR and lists one record per CDR3 protein. Among about 110,000 distinct CDR3 sequences, approximately 10% were seen once, and the ten largest hold nearly 35%. Sequences were derived from PBMCs, sampled before TCRalphabeta/CD19-depleted stem cell transplant. Source of these receptors: a boy under 10 years old with acute lymphoblastic leukemia, due to receive a stem cell transplant.

This clonotype was seen more than once but under ten times. V is TRBV5-1 and J is TRBJ1-1; D gene ambiguous. V dropped 4 bases and J dropped 6 bases, with 16 bases sitting between them. Germline V CDR1 and CDR2: SGHRS, YFSETQ. The CDR3 loop spans 14 amino acids. This CDR3 reads CASSMNSIGAEAFF. The DNA of the CDR3 is TGCGCCAGCAGCATGAATTCTATTGGTGCTGAAGCTTTCTTT.

This clonotype was seen a handful of times. CDR3 nucleotides: TGCAGTGCTAGCCCTGGACTGCCTGGCGACGAGCAGTACTTC. Encoded protein: CSASPGLPGDEQYF. This chain links TRBV20-1 with TRBJ2-7, with D perhaps matching TRBD2 (5 bases). CDR3 length: 14 amino acids. V lost 3 bases and J 5 bases, leaving 17 bases between the germline ends. Germline values: CDR1 DFQATT, CDR2 SNEGSKA (reference sequence).

This clonotype was counted only a few times. The rearrangement joins TRBV6-1 to TRBJ2-7; perhaps TRBD2 as D (5 bases). This CDR3 has 12 residues. Trimming pared 0 bases from V and 6 bases from J, leaving 6 bases between. Germline V gene lookup returns CDR1 MNHNS and CDR2 SASEGT. This CDR3 reads CASSEARVEQYF. The CDR3 bases are TGTGCCAGCAGTGAAGCGAGGGTCGAGCAGTACTTC.

This clonotype has a count of ten or more. The J gene is TRBJ2-3, the V gene TRBV20-1; D uncertain. Looked up from germline, CDR1 is DFQATT and CDR2 is SNEGSKA (reference sequence). Trimming removed 1 base from V and 5 bases from J, with 4 bases in between. The CDR3 runs 11 residues. The DNA of the CDR3 is TGCAGTGCTAGAGGAGGAGATACGCAGTATTTT. Translation gives CSARGGDTQYF.

A few counts support this clonotype. This rearrangement joins TRBV7-9 to TRBJ2-7, with D possibly being TRBD2 (6 bases). In germline, CDR1 is SEHNR, CDR2 FQNEAQ (reference sequence). The CDR3 loop spans 13 amino acids. The ends were cut back, 5 bases at V and 5 bases at J, with 13 bases in the middle. The chain's CDR3 is CASSLGTRDEQYF. DNA of the CDR3: TGTGCCAGCAGCCTCGGGACTCGGGACGAGCAGTACTTC.

This clonotype came up once. Given a much more abundant clone one base away, this may be a read error. The rearrangement links TRBV15 to TRBJ1-5; TRBD1 is a possible D gene (6 bases). Germline values: CDR1 LNHNV, CDR2 YYDKDF (reference sequence). The CDR3 length is 16 residues. Trimming left V 3 bases short and J 5 bases short, with 17 bases between. CDR3 nucleotide sequence: TGTGCCACCAGCAGCCCTTACCTGGACAGATATCAGCCCCAGCATTTT. It yields the protein CATSSPYLDRYQPQHF.

The table lists this clonotype with a few counts. The chain joins TRBV20-1 to TRBJ2-1; 10 nucleotides match TRBD2. The V gene end was trimmed by 6 bases and the J gene end by 4 bases; junction bases not matched to a gene: 9. Germline CDR1 and CDR2: DFQATT and SNEGSKA (reference sequence). The CDR3 has 15 amino acids. The CDR3 nucleotides are TGCAGTGCCAGGAAACTAGCGGGACTATACAATGAGCAGTTCTTC. It translates to CSARKLAGLYNEQFF.

This chain uses TRBV7-9 with TRBJ2-2; the D is unclear. The length of the CDR3 is 16 residues. V lost 1 base to trimming and J lost 4 bases, with 13 bases between them. Germline lookup yields CDR1 SEHNR and CDR2 FQNEAQ (reference sequence). The CDR3 nucleotides read TGTGCCAGCAGCTTAGTCGTGGGGATAGGCACCGGGGAGCTGTTTTTT. This gives the protein CASSLVVGIGTGELFF.

The chain employs TRBV28 and TRBJ2-1; TRBD1 is a possible D gene (5 bases). The V end was cut by 6 bases, the J end by 3 bases, with 9 bases between. The germline V gene encodes CDR1 MDHEN and CDR2 SYDVKM. The CDR3 extends over 13 amino acids. CDR3 DNA: TGTGCCAGCAGAGACAGAGACTACAATGAGCAGTTCTTC. This translates into CASRDRDYNEQFF.

This clonotype has just a few counts. The chain couples TRBV20-1 to TRBJ1-3, with 8 bases matching TRBD1. The V and J ends lost 6 bases and 7 bases, in that order; junction bases with no gene match: 11. This CDR3 has 14 residues. Germline loops: CDR1 DFQATT, CDR2 SNEGSKA (reference sequence). CDR3 coding DNA: TGCAGTGCACAGGACAGGGCTTCCTGGAACACCATATATTTT. Residues: CSAQDRASWNTIYF.

The chain carries TRBV6-1 and TRBJ2-1, with D uncertain. Germline V CDR1 and CDR2: MNHNS, SASEGT. The CDR3 is 18 residues long. V gave up 0 bases and J gave up 1 base, with 16 bases separating them. The CDR3 bases are TGTGCCAGCAGTGAAGCGGTTTTTCTGGCGGATTCCTACAATGAGCAGTTCTTC. This codes for CASSEAVFLADSYNEQFF.

In this sample, this clonotype turned up many times. V and J are TRBV5-1 and TRBJ2-6; D is unresolved. Trimming pared 0 bases from V and 3 bases from J, leaving 4 bases between. The CDR3 consists of 14 residues. Germline CDR1 SGHRS, CDR2 YFSETQ. The CDR3 spells CASSLGDGANVLTF. CDR3 nucleotides: TGCGCCAGCAGCTTGGGGGATGGGGCCAACGTCCTGACTTTC.

This clonotype was seen only once. The chain joins TRBV7-3 to TRBJ2-1, with TRBD2 matching over 8 bases. Germline values: CDR1 SGHTA, CDR2 FQGTGA. With 1 base clipped from V and 6 bases from J, the junction kept 5 bases outside the gene matches. The CDR3 is 15 residues long. CDR3 in DNA: TGTGCCAGCAGCTTAATAGCGGGACGGGGCAATGAGCAGTTCTTC. Residues: CASSLIAGRGNEQFF.

This clonotype was seen many times. The CDR3 here is CASSLGLVNNEQFF. CDR3 sequence (DNA): TGTGCCAGCAGTCTCGGACTGGTAAACAATGAGCAGTTCTTC. This chain uses TRBV27 with TRBJ2-1; a possible D gene is TRBD2 (5 bases). The CDR3 loop spans 14 amino acids. Trimming stripped 5 bases from V and 5 bases from J, with 13 bases between. CDR1 is MNHEY, CDR2 SMNVEV, per germline (reference sequence).

This clonotype was observed at least ten times. V and J are TRBV7-3 and TRBJ2-3, with TRBD2 identical over 9 bases. This CDR3 is 15 amino acids long. Unmatched junction bases numbered 4, after V lost 1 base and J lost 5 bases. Germline CDR1 and CDR2: SGHTA and FQGTGA. CDR3 loop: CASSLNGGRGDTQYF. The CDR3 DNA follows: TGTGCCAGCAGCTTAAACGGCGGGAGGGGAGATACGCAGTATTTT. The whole variable domain, remainder taken from reference TRBV7-3 and TRBJ2-3, is GAGVSQTPSNKVTEKGKYVELRCDPISGHTALYWYRQSLGQGPEFLIYFQGTGAADDSGLPNDRFFAVRPEGSVSTLKIQRTERGDSAVYLCASSLNGGRGDTQYFGPGTRLTVL.

V and J are TRBV2 and TRBJ2-3, with D perhaps matching TRBD2 (5 bases). This CDR3 has 14 amino acids. The V gene lost 2 bases and the J gene lost 6 bases, with 12 bases spanning the gap. Looked up from germline, CDR1 is SNHLY and CDR2 is FYNNEI. CDR3 amino acids: CASSERAVADTQYF. The CDR3 nucleotides are TGTGCCAGCAGTGAACGTGCGGTAGCGGATACGCAGTATTTT.

This clonotype was seen many times. The rearrangement uses TRBV12-3 or TRBV12-4 and TRBJ2-5, with no clear D. The CDR3 has 13 amino acids. Trimming removed 3 bases from V and 5 bases from J, with 10 bases in between. CDR3 amino acids: CASSFRPMETQYF. The CDR3 coding sequence is TGTGCCAGCAGTTTCCGGCCAATGGAGACCCAGTACTTC.

This clonotype was seen a handful of times. The V and J genes are TRBV29-1 and TRBJ2-1; D possibly matches TRBD1 or TRBD2 (5 bases each). Germline V gene data show CDR1 as SQVTM and CDR2 as ANQGSEA. V dropped 4 bases and J dropped 7 bases, with 14 bases sitting between them. CDR3 length equals 13 residues. CDR3 DNA: TGCAGCGTTGGCCGGGACCCTTGGAATGAGCAGTTCTTC. As protein: CSVGRDPWNEQFF.